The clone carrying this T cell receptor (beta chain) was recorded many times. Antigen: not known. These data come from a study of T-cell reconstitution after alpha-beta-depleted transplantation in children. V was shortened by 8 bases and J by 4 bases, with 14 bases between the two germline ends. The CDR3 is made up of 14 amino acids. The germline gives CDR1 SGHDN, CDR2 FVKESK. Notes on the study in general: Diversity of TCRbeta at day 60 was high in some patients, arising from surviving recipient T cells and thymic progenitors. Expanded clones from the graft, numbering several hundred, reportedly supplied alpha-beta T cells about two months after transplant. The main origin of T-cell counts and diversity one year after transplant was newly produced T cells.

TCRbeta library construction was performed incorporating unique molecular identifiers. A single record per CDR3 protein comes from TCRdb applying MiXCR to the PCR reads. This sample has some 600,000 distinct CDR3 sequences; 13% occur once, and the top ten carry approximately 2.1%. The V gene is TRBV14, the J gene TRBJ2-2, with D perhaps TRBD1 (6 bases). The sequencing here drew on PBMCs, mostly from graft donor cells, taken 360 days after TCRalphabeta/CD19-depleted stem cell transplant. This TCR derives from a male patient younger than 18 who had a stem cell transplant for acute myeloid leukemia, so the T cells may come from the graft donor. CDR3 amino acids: CASSPHRVTGELFF. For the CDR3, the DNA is TGTGCCAGCTCCCCCCACAGGGTCACCGGGGAGCTGTTTTTT.